Listed here are 5 T cell receptor beta chains from one sample, sequenced in a study of quantifying T cell responses using KT2 cells. About the research overall: Reverse transcription used primers in the TCR alpha and beta constant regions.

Each cDNA got a UMI-containing oligo ligated at its 3' end. The first PCR ran 4 to 5 cycles with an equimolar RC1.1 and RC1.2 beta primer mix. In TCRdb, the UMI-ligation and nested PCR reads were re-called with MiXCR into one record per CDR3 protein. The sample lists fewer than 60,000 distinct CDR3 sequences, 11% occurring once. The sample consisted of PBMCs spiked with cells of the T cell clone KT2. Receptors originate from a human donor.

This clonotype was found a few times. The chain carries TRBV15 and TRBJ2-7; 10 positions match TRBD2. Germline V gives CDR1 LNHNV, CDR2 YYDKDF (reference sequence). Unmatched junction bases numbered 6, after V lost 5 bases and J lost 5 bases. The CDR3 sequence is 14 residues long. The chain's CDR3 is CATSQVLAGDEQYF. The DNA for the CDR3 is TGTGCCACCAGCCAAGTGCTAGCGGGAGACGAGCAGTACTTC.

This clonotype rates as medium-sized. V usage is TRBV20-1 and J usage is TRBJ2-3, with D uncertain. V lost 2 bases, J lost 6 bases, and 6 bases lay in between. CDR3 size: 11 residues. Germline V gives CDR1 DFQATT, CDR2 SNEGSKA (reference sequence). The CDR3 sequence: CSARMGDTQYF. Here the CDR3 DNA reads TGCAGTGCTAGAATGGGGGATACGCAGTATTTT.

This clonotype was detected only once. The gene calls are TRBV24-1 and TRBJ1-1; the D is unclear. Looked up from germline, CDR1 is KGHDR and CDR2 is SFDVKD. This CDR3 has 19 residues. Trimming took off 7 bases at V and 3 bases at J, with 29 bases between the two ends. CDR3 bases: TGTGCCACCAGACCATTGCGGGAAGGGCCTCCCCGCGGGGACACTGAAGCTTTCTTT. It yields the protein CATRPLREGPPRGDTEAFF.

In DNA form, the CDR3 reads TGTGCCCGGGAAGTGTGGGTAAACACCGGGGAGCTGTTTTTT. Protein sequence: CAREVWVNTGELFF. The chain couples TRBV28 to TRBJ2-2; D might be TRBD2 (5 bases). Germline loops: CDR1 MDHEN, CDR2 SYDVKM. V dropped 11 bases and J dropped 2 bases, with 15 bases sitting between them. The CDR3 sequence is 14 residues long.

This clonotype occurred many times. The chain recombines TRBV29-1 with TRBJ2-1; D is perhaps TRBD1 or TRBD2 (5 bases each). V was pared by 4 bases and J by 2 bases, with 9 bases between. In germline, CDR1 is SQVTM, CDR2 ANQGSEA. The CDR3 totals 13 residues. The CDR3 nucleotides are TGCAGCGTTGGGGGGAGCGCCTACAATGAGCAGTTCTTC. Translated: CSVGGSAYNEQFF.